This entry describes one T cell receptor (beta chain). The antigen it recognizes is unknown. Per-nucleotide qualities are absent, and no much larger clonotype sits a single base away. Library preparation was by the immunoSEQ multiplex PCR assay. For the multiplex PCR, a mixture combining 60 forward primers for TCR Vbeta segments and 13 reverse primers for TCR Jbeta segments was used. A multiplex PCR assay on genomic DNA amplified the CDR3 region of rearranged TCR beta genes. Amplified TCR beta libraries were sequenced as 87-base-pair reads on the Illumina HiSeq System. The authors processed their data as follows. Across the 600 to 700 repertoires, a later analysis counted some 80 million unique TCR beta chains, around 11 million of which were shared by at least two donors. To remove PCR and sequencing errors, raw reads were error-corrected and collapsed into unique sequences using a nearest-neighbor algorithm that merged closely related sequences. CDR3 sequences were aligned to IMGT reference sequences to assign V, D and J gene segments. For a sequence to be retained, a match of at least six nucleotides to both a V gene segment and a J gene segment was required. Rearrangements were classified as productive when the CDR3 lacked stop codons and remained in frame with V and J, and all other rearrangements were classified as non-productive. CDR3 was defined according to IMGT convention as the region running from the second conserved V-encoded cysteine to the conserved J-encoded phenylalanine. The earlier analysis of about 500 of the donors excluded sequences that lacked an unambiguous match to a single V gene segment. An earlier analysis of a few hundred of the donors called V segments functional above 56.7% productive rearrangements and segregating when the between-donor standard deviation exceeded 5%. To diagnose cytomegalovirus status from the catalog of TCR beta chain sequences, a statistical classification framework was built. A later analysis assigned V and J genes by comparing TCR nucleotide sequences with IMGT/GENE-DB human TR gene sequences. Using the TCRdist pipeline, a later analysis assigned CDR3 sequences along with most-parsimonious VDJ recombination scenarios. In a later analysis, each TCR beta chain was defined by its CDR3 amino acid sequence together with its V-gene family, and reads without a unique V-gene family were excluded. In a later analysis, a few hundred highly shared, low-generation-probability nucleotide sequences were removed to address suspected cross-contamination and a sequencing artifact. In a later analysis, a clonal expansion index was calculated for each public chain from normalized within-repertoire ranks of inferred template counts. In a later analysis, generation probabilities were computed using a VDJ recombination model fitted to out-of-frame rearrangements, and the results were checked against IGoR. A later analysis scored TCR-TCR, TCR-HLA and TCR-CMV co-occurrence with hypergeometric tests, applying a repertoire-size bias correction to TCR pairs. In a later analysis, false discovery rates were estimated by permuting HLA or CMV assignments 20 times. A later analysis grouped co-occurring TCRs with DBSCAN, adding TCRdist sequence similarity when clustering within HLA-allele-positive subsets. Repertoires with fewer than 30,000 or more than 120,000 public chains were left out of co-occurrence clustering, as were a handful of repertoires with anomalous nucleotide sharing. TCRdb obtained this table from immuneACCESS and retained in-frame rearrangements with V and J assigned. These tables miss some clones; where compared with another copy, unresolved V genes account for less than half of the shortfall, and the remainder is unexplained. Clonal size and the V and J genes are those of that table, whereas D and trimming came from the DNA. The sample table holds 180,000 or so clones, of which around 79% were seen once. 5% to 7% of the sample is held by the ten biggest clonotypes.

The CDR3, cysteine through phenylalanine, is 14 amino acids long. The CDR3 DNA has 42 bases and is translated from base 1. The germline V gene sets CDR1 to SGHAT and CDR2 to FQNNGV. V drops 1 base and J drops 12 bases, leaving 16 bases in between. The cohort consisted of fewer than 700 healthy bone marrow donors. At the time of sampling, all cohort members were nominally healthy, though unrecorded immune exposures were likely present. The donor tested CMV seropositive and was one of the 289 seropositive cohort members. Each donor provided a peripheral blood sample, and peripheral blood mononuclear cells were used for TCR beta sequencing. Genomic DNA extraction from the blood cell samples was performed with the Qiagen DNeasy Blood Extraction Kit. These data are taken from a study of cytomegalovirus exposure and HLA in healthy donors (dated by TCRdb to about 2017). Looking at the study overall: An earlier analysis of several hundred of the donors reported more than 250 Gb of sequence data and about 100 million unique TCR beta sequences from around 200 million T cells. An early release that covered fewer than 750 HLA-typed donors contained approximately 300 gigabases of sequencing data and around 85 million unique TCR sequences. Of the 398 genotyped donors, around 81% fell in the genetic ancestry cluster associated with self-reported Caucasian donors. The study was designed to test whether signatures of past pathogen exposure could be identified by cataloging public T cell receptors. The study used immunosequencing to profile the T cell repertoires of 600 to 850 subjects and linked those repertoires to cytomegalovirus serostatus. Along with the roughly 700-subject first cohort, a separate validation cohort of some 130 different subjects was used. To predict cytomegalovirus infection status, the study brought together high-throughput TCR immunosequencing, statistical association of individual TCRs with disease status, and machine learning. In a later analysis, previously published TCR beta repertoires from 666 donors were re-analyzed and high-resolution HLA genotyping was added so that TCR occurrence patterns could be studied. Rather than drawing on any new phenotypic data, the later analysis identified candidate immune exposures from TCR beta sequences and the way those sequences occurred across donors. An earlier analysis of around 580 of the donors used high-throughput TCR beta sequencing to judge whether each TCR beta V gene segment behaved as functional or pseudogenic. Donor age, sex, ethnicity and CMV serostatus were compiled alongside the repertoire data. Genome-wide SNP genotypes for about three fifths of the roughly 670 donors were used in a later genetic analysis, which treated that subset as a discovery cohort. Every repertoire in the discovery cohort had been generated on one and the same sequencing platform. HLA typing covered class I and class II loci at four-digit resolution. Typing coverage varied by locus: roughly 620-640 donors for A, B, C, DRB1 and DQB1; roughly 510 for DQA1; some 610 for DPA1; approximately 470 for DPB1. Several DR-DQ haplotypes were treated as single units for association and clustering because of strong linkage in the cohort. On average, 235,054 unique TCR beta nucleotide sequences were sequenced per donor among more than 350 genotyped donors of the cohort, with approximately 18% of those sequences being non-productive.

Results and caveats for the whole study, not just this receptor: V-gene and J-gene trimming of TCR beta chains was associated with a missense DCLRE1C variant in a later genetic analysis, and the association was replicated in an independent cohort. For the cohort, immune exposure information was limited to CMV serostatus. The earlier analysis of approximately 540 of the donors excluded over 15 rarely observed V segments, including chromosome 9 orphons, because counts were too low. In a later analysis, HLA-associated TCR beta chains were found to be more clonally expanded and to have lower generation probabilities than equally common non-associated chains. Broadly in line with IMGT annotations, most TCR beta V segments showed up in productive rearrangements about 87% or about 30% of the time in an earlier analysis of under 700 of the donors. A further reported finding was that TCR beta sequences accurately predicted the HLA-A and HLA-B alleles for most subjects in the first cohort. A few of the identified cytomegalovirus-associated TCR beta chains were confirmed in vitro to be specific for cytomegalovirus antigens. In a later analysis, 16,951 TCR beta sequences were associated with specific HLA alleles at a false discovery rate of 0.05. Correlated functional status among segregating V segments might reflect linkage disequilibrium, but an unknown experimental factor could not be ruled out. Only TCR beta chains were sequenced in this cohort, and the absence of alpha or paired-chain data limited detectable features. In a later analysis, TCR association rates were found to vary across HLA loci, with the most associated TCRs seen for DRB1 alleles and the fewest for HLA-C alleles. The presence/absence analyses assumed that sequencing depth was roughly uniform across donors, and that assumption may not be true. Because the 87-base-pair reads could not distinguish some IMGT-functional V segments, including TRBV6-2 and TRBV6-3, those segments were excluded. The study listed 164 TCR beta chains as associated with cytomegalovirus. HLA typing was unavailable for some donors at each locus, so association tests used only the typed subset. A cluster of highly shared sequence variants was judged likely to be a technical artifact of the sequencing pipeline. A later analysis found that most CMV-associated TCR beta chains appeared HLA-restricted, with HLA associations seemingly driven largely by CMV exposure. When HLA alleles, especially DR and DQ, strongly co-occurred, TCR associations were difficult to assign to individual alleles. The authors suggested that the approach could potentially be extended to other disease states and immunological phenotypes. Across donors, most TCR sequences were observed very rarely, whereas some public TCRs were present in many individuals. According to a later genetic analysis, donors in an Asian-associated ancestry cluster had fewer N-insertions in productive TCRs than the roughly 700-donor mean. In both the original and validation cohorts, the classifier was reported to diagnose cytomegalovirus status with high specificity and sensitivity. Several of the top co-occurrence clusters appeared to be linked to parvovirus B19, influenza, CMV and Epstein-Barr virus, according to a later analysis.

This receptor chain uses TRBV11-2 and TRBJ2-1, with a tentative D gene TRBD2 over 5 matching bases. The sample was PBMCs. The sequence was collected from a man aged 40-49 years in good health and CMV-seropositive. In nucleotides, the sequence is TGTGCCAGCAGCTTAGCACTAGATTCCAGCGCGCAGTTCTTC. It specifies CASSLALDSSAQFF.